The sequence of this TCR beta chain was determined in a study of T cells in narcolepsy. Study-level background: Patients with NT1 or NT2 and healthy control donors were enrolled.

General observations from the study: Some memory CD4+ repertoires had no autoreactive clone sequences. Comparing one patient's CSF and blood CD4+ clonotypes highlighted HCRT- and TRIB2-specific autoreactive clonotypes. Reportedly, autoreactive clonotypes were serially detected in patients' blood but not controls'.

Here immunoSEQ multiplex PCR was the method, and the copy in TCRdb shows in-frame clones only, minus some. The table lists 25,000 to 35,000 clones, around 83% of them singletons. As for this clone: Antigen specificity is unknown.

The clonotype comes from a human donor with narcolepsy. Sequenced: CD45RA- memory CD4+ T cells from PBMCs.

Written as DNA, the CDR3 is TGTGCCAGCCCCCATAAGCGGGGGGCCTACAATGAGCAGTTCTTC. Translation: CASPHKRGAYNEQFF. The chain links TRBV21-1 to TRBJ2-1; the table's TRBD2 call for D was not verified on the DNA. TRBV21-1 is a documented pseudogene. This CDR3 contains 15 residues.